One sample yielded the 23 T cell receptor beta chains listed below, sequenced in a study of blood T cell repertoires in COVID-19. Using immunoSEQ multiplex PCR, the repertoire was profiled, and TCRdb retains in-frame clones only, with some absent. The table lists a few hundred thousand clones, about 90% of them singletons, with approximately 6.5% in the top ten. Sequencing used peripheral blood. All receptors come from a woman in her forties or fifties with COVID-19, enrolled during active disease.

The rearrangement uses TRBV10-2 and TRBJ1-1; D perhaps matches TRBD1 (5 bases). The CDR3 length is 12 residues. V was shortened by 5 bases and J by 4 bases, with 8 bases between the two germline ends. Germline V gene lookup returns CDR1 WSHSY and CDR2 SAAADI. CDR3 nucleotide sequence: TGCGCCAGCAGTATCCAGGGCACTGAAGCTTTCTTT. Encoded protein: CASSIQGTEAFF.

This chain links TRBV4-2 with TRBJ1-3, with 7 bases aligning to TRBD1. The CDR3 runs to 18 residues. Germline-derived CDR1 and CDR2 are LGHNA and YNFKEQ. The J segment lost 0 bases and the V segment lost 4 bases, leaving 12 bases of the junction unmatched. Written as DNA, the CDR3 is TGTGCCAGCAGCCGCGCGGGGGGACAGCGCTTCTCTGGAAACACCATATATTTT. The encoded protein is CASSRAGGQRFSGNTIYF.

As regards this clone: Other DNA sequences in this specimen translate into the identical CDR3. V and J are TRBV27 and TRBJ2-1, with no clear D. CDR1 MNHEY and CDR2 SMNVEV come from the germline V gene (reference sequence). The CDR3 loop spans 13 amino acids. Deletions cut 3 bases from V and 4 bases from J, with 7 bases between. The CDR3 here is CASSLSSYNEQFF. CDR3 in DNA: TGTGCCAGCAGTTTGTCCAGTTACAATGAGCAGTTCTTC.

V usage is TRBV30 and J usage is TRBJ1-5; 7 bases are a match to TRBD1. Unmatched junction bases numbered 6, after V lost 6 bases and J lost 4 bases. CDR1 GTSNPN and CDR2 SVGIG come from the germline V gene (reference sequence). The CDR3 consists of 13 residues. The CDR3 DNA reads TGTGCCTGCAGACAGGGACGTAATCAGCCCCAGCATTTT. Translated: CACRQGRNQPQHF.

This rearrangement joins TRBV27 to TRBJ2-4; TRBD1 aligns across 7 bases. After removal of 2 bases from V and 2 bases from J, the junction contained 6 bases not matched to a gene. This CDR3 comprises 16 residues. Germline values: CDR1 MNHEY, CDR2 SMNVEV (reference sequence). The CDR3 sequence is CASSLVGGLPKNIQYF. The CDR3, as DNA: TGTGCCAGCAGTTTAGTAGGGGGCTTGCCCAAAAACATTCAGTACTTC.

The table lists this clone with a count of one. The CDR3 DNA reads as TGTGCCACCAGCAGAGAATTAGCGGGAGGGCCGGGGATAAATGAGCAGTTCTTC. It translates to CATSRELAGGPGINEQFF. This chain joins TRBV15 and TRBJ2-1; 11 bases match TRBD2. This CDR3 contains 18 residues. The trim removed 0 bases at V and 7 bases at J, leaving 11 bases unmatched. Germline CDR1 LNHNV, CDR2 YYDKDF (reference sequence).

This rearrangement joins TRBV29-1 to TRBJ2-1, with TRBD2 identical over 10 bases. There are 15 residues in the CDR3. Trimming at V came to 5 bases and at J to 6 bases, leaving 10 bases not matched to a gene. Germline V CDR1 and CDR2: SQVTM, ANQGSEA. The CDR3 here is CSVQNLAGVFNEQFF. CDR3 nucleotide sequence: TGCAGCGTTCAAAACCTAGCGGGAGTGTTCAATGAGCAGTTCTTC.

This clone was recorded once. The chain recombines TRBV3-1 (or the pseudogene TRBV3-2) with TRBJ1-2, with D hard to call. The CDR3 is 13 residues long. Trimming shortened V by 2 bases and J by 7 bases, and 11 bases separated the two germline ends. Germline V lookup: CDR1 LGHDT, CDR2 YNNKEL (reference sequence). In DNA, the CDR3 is TGTGCCAGCAGCCAAAGGAGAGGGCTTGGCTACACCTTC. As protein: CASSQRRGLGYTF.

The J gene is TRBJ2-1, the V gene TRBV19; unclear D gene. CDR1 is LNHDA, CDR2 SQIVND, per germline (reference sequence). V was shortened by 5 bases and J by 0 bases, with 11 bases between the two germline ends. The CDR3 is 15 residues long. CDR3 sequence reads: CASSPGQSSYNEQFF. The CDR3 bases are TGTGCCAGTAGTCCGGGTCAGAGCTCCTACAATGAGCAGTTCTTC.

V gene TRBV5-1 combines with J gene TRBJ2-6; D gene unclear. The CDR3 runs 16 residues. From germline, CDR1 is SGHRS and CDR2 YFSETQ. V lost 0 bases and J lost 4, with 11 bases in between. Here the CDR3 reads CASSLGGIAGANVLTF. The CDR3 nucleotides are TGCGCCAGCAGCTTGGGTGGTATAGCAGGGGCCAACGTCCTGACTTTC.

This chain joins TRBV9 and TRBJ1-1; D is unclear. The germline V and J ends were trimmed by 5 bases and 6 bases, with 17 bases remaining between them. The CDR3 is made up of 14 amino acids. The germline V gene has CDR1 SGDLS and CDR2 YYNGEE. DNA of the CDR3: TGTGCCAGCAGTGACTGGGAGGGCCAACCTGAAGCTTTCTTT. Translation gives CASSDWEGQPEAFF.

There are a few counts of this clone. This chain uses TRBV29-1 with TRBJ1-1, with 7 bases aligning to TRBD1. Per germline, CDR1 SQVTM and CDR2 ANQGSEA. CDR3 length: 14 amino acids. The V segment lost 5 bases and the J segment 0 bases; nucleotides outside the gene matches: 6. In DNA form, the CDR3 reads TGCAGCGTTCTAGACAGGGATATGAACACTGAAGCTTTCTTT. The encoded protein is CSVLDRDMNTEAFF.

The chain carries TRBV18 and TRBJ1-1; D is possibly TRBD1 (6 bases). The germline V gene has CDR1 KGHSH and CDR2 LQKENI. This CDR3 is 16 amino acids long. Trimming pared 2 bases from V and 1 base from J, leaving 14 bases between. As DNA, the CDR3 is TGTGCCAGCTCACCAATGACAGGTGGGAAGAACACTGAAGCTTTCTTT. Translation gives CASSPMTGGKNTEAFF. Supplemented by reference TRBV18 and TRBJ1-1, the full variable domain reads NAGVMQNPRHLVRRRGQEARLRCSPMKGHSHVYWYRQLPEEGLKFMVYLQKENIIDESGMPKERFSAEFPKEGPSILRIQQVVRGDSAAYFCASSPMTGGKNTEAFFGQGTRLTVV.

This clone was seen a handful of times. CDR3 in DNA: TGTGCCAGCTCCCCTAATACAGGGAGCACGCAGTATTTT. Protein product: CASSPNTGSTQYF. This chain joins TRBV18 and TRBJ2-3; possibly TRBD1 for D (6 bases). The CDR3 has 13 residues. Germline lookup yields CDR1 KGHSH and CDR2 LQKENI. V lost 6 bases and J lost 9, with 16 bases in between.

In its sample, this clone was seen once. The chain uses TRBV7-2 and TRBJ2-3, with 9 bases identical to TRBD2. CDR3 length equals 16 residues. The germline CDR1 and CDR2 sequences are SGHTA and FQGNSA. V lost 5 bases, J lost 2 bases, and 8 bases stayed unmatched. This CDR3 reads CASSESGRLNTDTQYF. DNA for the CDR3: TGTGCCAGCAGCGAAAGCGGGAGGCTTAACACAGATACGCAGTATTTT.

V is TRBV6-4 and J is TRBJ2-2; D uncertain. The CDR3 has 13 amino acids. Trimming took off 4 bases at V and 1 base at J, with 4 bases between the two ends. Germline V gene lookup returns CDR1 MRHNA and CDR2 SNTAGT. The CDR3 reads CASSARNTGELFF. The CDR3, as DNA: TGTGCCAGCAGTGCCAGGAACACCGGGGAGCTGTTTTTT.

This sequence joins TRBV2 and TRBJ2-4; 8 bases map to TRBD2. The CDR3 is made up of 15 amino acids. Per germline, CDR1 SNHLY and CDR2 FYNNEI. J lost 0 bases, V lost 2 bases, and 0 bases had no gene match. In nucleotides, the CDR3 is TGTGCCAGCAGTGAACGGGAGGGAGCCAAAAACATTCAGTACTTC. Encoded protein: CASSEREGAKNIQYF.

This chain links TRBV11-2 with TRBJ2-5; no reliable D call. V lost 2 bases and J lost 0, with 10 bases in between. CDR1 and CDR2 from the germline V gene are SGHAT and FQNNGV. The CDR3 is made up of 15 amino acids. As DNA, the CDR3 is TGTGCCAGCAGCTTACTTAACAGAAACCAAGAGACCCAGTACTTC. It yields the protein CASSLLNRNQETQYF. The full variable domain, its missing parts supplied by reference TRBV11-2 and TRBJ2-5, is EAGVAQSPRYKIIEKRQSVAFWCNPISGHATLYWYQQILGQGPKLLIQFQNNGVVDDSQLPKDRFSAERLKGVDSTLKIQPAKLEDSAVYLCASSLLNRNQETQYFGPGTRLLVL.

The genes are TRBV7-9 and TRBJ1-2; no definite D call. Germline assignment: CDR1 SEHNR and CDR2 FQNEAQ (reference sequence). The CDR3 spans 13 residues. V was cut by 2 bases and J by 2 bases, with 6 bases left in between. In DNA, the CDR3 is TGTGCCAGCAGCTTATCGCGGAACTATGGCTACACCTTC. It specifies CASSLSRNYGYTF.

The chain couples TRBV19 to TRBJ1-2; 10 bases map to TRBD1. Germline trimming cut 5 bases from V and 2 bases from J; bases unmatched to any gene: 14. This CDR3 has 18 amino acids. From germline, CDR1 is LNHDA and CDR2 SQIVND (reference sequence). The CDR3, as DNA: TGTGCCAGTAGTCCCGATTCACCGGGACAGGGGCCAAACTATGGCTACACCTTC. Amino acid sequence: CASSPDSPGQGPNYGYTF.

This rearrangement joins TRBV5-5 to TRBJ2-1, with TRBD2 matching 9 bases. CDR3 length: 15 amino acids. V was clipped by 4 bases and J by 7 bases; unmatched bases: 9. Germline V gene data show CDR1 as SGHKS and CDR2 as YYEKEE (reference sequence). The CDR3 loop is CASSVSGSPRNEQFF. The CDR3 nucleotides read TGTGCCAGCAGCGTTAGCGGGAGTCCTAGGAATGAGCAGTTCTTC.

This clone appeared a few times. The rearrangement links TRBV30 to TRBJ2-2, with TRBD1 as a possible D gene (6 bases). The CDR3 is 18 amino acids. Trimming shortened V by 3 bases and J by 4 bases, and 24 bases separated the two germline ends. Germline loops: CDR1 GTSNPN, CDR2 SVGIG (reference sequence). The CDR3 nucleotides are TGTGCCTGGAGCGGTACCCTGGTTGCGATAGGGGGCACCGGGGAGCTGTTTTTT. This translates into CAWSGTLVAIGGTGELFF.

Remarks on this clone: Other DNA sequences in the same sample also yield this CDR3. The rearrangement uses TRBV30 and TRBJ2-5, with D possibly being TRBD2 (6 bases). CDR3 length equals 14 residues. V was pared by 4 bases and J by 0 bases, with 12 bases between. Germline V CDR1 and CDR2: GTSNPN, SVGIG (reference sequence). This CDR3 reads CAWKFGGNQETQYF. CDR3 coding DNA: TGTGCCTGGAAGTTTGGGGGGAACCAAGAGACCCAGTACTTC.